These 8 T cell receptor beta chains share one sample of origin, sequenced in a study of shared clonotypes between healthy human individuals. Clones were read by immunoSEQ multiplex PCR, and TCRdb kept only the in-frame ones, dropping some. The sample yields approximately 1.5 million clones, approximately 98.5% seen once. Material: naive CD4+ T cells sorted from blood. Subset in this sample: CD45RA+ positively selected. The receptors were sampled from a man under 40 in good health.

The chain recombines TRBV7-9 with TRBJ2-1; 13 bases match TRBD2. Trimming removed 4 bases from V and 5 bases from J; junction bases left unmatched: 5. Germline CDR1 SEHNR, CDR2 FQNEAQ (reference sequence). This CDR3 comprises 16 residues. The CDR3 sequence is CASSSWTSGGDNEQFF. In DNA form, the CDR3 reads TGTGCCAGCAGCTCGTGGACTAGCGGGGGAGACAATGAGCAGTTCTTC.

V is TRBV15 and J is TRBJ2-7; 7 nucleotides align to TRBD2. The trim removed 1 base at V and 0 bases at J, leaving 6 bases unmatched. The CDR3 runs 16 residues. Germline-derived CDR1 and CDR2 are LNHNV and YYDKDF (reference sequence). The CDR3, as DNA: TGTGCCACCAGCAGAGGGGCTAGCGGTAGCTCCTACGAGCAGTACTTC. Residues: CATSRGASGSSYEQYF.

DNA for the CDR3: TGTGCCCTGGGGGCCAAAGAAAAACTGTTTTTT. It encodes CALGAKEKLFF. V and J are TRBV9 and TRBJ1-4; D possibly corresponds to TRBD1 (6 bases). This CDR3 is 11 amino acids long. Germline V gene lookup returns CDR1 SGDLS and CDR2 YYNGEE. Trimming took 10 bases from V and 8 from J, leaving 12 bases between them.

CDR3 protein: CASSPVEGTGLFYGYTF. The DNA for the CDR3 is TGCGCCAGCAGCCCGGTTGAAGGAACAGGGCTCTTCTATGGCTACACCTTC. The chain uses TRBV5-1 and TRBJ1-2; D may be TRBD1 (6 bases). This CDR3 has 17 residues. The germline V and J ends were trimmed by 4 bases and 4 bases, with 23 bases remaining between them. CDR1 and CDR2 (germline): SGHRS, YFSETQ.

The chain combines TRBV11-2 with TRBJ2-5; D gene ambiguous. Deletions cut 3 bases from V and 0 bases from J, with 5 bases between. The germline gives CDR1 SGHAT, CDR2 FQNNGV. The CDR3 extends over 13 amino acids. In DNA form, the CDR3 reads TGTGCCAGCAGCTTGCTGGACCAAGAGACCCAGTACTTC. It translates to CASSLLDQETQYF.

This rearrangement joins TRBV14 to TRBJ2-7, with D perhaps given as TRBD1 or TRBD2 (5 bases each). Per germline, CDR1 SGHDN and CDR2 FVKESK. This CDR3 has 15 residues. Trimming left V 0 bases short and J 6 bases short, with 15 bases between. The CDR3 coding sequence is TGTGCCAGCAGCCAAGACTGGGGGTCTTACCTCGAGCAGTACTTC. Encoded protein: CASSQDWGSYLEQYF. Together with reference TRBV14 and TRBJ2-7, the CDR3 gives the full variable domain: EAGVTQFPSHSVIEKGQTVTLRCDPISGHDNLYWYRRVMGKEIKFLLHFVKESKQDESGMPNNRFLAERTGGTYSTLKVQPAELEDSGVYFCASSQDWGSYLEQYFGPGTRLTVT.

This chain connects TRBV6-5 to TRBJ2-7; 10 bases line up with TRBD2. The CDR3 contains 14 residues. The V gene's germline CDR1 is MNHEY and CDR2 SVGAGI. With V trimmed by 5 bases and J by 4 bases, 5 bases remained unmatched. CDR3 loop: CASSLAGAFYEQYF. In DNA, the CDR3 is TGTGCCAGCAGTCTAGCGGGAGCCTTTTACGAGCAGTACTTC.

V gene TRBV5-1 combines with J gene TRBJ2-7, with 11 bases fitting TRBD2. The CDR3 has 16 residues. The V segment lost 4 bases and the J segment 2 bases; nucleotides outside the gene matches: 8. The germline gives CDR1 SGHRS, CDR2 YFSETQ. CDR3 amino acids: CASSQGTSGSAYEQYF. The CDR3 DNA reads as TGCGCCAGCAGCCAAGGGACTAGCGGCTCTGCCTACGAGCAGTACTTC.